This T cell receptor (beta chain) was profiled in a study of T cells in Graves' hyperthyroidism and ophthalmopathy. Study background: Initial diagnosis, before any treatment, was when peripheral blood was collected.

From RNA transcripts, TCR beta CDR3 regions were amplified. The TCR CDR3 was amplified in a first-round RT-PCR using the HTBI primer set. TCRdb itself ran the multiplex PCR reads through MiXCR, one entry per CDR3 protein. The table shows 650,000 to 850,000 distinct CDR3 sequences, with around 20% occurring only once. Points from the study as a whole: The model made its ophthalmopathy prediction, and onset followed a median about 6 months later.

Newly diagnosed hyperthyroidism, duration under 2 months, in patients aged 18 to 65. Concerning this clonotype: The antigen is not known. The junction departs from the called germline gene at one end, perhaps through a read error.

The CDR3 is made up of 15 amino acids. Germline CDR1 is LGHDT and CDR2 is YNNKEL (reference sequence). The clonotype was recovered from a woman aged 45 to 65 with Graves' hyperthyroidism that later progressed to Graves' ophthalmopathy. Sequencing was carried out using blood. The rearrangement links TRBV3-1 to TRBJ2-5; 9 bases are shared with TRBD1. Here the CDR3 DNA reads TGTGCCAGCAGCCGGCCGGGACAGGGACAAGAGGCCCAGTACTTC. Encoded protein: CASSRPGQGQEAQYF.